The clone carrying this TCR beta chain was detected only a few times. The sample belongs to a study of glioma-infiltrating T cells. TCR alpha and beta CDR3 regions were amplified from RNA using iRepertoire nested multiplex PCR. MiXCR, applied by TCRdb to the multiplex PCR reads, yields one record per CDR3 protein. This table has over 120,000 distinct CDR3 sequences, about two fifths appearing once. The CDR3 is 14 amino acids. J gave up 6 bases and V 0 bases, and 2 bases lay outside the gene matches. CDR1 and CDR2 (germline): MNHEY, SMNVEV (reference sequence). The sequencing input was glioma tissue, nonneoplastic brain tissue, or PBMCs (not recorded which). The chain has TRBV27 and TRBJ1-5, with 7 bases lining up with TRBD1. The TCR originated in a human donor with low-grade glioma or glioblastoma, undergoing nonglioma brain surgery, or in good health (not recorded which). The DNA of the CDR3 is TGTGCCAGCAGTTTATCGACAGGGTTTCAGCCCCAGCATTTT. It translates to CASSLSTGFQPQHF.